Listed below are T cell receptor beta chains from one sample, sequenced in a study of T cell responses to AZD1222 COVID-19 vaccine. The protocol was immunoSEQ multiplex PCR, while the TCRdb copy is restricted to in-frame clones and leaves out a portion. The data show approximately 110,000 clones, with more than 75% seen just once and 7% to 8% held by the top ten. Sample: peripheral blood, taken on day 0 of AZD1222 vaccination. All receptors come from an adult in good health. CDR3s include the opening cysteine and the closing phenylalanine or tryptophan. The D gene is left open where the match is weak. The size entry is marked missing in some rows and otherwise reads once, few, many or a size class.

clone_size d_call j_call v_call cdr3_nt cdr3_aa
once TRBD2 TRBJ2-7 TRBV9 TGTGCCAGCAGCGGGACTAGCGGGAGGAAGGAAGAGCAGTACTTC CASSGTSGRKEEQYF
NA TRBD1 TRBJ2-7 TRBV5-1 TGCGCCAGCAGCTTCATATGGGACAGGGGTGCCGAGCAGTACTTC CASSFIWDRGAEQYF
NA NA TRBJ2-7 TRBV7-9 TGTGCCAGCAGCTTTGTGGGGGGTAGGATCTACGAGCAGTACTTC CASSFVGGRIYEQYF
NA NA TRBJ2-2 TRBV5-1 TGCGCCAGCAGCTTGGAGGCAGGGGAACCGGGTGAGCTGTTTTTT CASSLEAGEPGELFF
NA NA TRBJ2-7 TRBV5-1 TGCGCCAGCACCGAGGGGGGAGTCCCCTACGAGCAGTACTTC CASTEGGVPYEQYF
NA TRBD1 TRBJ1-2 TRBV19 TGTGCCAGTAGTATTGTCGACAGGGAGAACTATGGCTACACCTTC CASSIVDRENYGYTF
NA NA TRBJ2-7 TRBV4-2 TGTGCCAGCAGCCAATTCAGTCGTCCGGGGAATGCCTACGAGCAGTACTTC CASSQFSRPGNAYEQYF
NA NA TRBJ1-1 TRBV28 TGTGCCAGCAGTTTAAAGGTATACGCTTTCTTT CASSLKVYAFF
NA TRBD1 TRBJ2-3 TRBV5-1 TGCGCCAGCAGCACAGGACAGGGAGGCCCAGATACGCAGTATTTT CASSTGQGGPDTQYF
NA TRBD2 TRBJ2-7 TRBV4-3 TGCGCCAGCAGCCAAGTGGCGCGGGAGGTTCCCTCCTACGAGCAGTACTTC CASSQVAREVPSYEQYF
once NA TRBJ1-1 TRBV12-3/TRBV12-4 TGTGCCAGCACCAGGGGTTCTGAAGCTTTCTTT CASTRGSEAFF
NA NA TRBJ1-5 TRBV24-1 TGTGCCACCAGTGATCCTGATCAGCCCCAGCATTTT CATSDPDQPQHF
NA TRBD2 TRBJ2-1 TRBV5-1 TGCGCCAGCAGCTCGGGACTAGCGGGAGCAGGCTACAATGAGCAGTTCTTC CASSSGLAGAGYNEQFF
NA NA TRBJ2-1 TRBV6-6 TGTGCCAGCAGTCCCGACCCAGCGCGAGAGCGCCAAGGGGATGAGCAGTTCTTC CASSPDPARERQGDEQFF
once TRBD2 TRBJ2-2 TRBV5-4 TGTGCCAGCAGCCCGCTAGCGGGGGGCACCGGGGAGCTGTTTTTT CASSPLAGGTGELFF
few TRBD2 TRBJ2-2 TRBV9 TGTGCCAGCAGCGTAGGACTAGCTGTCGCGAACACCGGGGAGCTGTTTTTT CASSVGLAVANTGELFF
NA NA TRBJ2-7 TRBV28 TGTGCCAGCAGTTTACCGGCAGGCTGGGCCGAGCAGTACTTC CASSLPAGWAEQYF
NA NA TRBJ1-4 TRBV19 TGTGCCAGTAGTTTTGGGAGCTTGGAGGAAAAACTGTTTTTT CASSFGSLEEKLFF
NA TRBD1 TRBJ1-2 TRBV28 TGTGCCAGCAGTTTAGGCGGGACAGGGGCCATTCTTAACTATGGCTACACCTTC CASSLGGTGAILNYGYTF
once NA TRBJ2-7 TRBV18 TGTGCCAGCTCCCTCTATCGCGGCCTCGAGCAGTACTTC CASSLYRGLEQYF
NA TRBD1 TRBJ2-1 TRBV11-2 TGTGCCAGCAGCTCCACGACAGGGGACTCCTACAATGAGCAGTTCTTC CASSSTTGDSYNEQFF
NA TRBD2 TRBJ2-5 TRBV6-5 TGTGCCAGCGGACTAGCGGGAGGAGAGACCCAGTACTTC CASGLAGGETQYF
NA NA TRBJ2-3 TRBV7-2 TGTGCCAGCAGCTTATGGGTCTCCACAGATACGCAGTATTTT CASSLWVSTDTQYF
NA TRBD2 TRBJ2-1 TRBV18 TGTGCCAGCTCACCAGAGTCGAGCGGGGCCAGCGAGCAGTTCTTC CASSPESSGASEQFF
NA TRBD1 TRBJ1-5 TRBV25-1 TGTGCCAGCAGTGCTCCGGGGGACAGGGGAAAGGGGCAGCCCCAGCATTTT CASSAPGDRGKGQPQHF
NA TRBD1 TRBJ2-2 TRBV30 TGTGCCTGGGGCCGGGCAGGGGGCAACACCGGGGAGCTGTTTTTT CAWGRAGGNTGELFF
NA NA TRBJ1-1 TRBV18 TGTGCCAGCTCACCGGGGGGGGCGATGAACACTGAAGCTTTCTTT CASSPGGAMNTEAFF
few NA TRBJ2-2 TRBV28 TGTGCCAGCAGTTCCGGACAGAACACCGGGGAGCTGTTTTTT CASSSGQNTGELFF
NA NA TRBJ2-1 TRBV7-7 TGTGCTAGCAGCCCCCGGCCCCGCGATGAGCAGTTCTTC CASSPRPRDEQFF
NA NA TRBJ1-6 TRBV4-1 TGCGCCAGCAGCCGAGCCCCGCAGGCAAACTATAATTCACCCCTCCACTTT CASSRAPQANYNSPLHF
NA NA TRBJ2-3 TRBV5-4 TGTGCCATTCGCGAGGGGGGCAGTTTCGCAGATACGCAGTATTTT CAIREGGSFADTQYF
NA TRBD2 TRBJ2-7 TRBV29-1 TGCAGTTATCGAGCTAGCGGGACCTACGAGCAGTACTTC CSYRASGTYEQYF
NA NA TRBJ2-5 TRBV6-6 TGTGCCAGCAACCAACAGGGCAGCCAAGAGACCCAGTACTTC CASNQQGSQETQYF
NA TRBD2 TRBJ2-7 TRBV28 TGTGCCAGCAGAGCCTCCGGCGGGGGGGGGCACGAGCAGTACTTC CASRASGGGGHEQYF
NA NA TRBJ1-2 TRBV30 TGTGCCTGGAGGAGTTTTTCCGAAGGGGGCTACACCTTC CAWRSFSEGGYTF
NA NA TRBJ1-3 TRBV29-1 TGCAGCGTTGACAGAGCCCCATCGGGAAACACCATATATTTT CSVDRAPSGNTIYF
once NA TRBJ2-2 TRBV19 TGTGCCAGTAGTAGTTCCACAGACACCGGGGAGCTGTTTTTT CASSSSTDTGELFF
NA NA TRBJ2-7 TRBV5-1 TGCGCCAGCAGGCCCAGCTCCTACGAGCAGTACTTC CASRPSSYEQYF
NA TRBD2 TRBJ2-3 TRBV28 TGTGCCAGCAGGACTTGGGGGGGAGGGACAGATACGCAGTATTTT CASRTWGGGTDTQYF
NA NA TRBJ2-5 TRBV10-3 TGTGCCATCAGTGACCGCGGAGGCGGGATAGAGACCCAGTACTTC CAISDRGGGIETQYF
few TRBD2 TRBJ2-7 TRBV6-2/TRBV6-3 TGTGCCAGCAGTTACTCGAAGGTAGCGGGACCCTACGAGCAGTACTTC CASSYSKVAGPYEQYF
NA NA TRBJ2-1 TRBV13 TGTGCCAGCAGCTTAGGTGACAATGAGCAGTTCTTC CASSLGDNEQFF